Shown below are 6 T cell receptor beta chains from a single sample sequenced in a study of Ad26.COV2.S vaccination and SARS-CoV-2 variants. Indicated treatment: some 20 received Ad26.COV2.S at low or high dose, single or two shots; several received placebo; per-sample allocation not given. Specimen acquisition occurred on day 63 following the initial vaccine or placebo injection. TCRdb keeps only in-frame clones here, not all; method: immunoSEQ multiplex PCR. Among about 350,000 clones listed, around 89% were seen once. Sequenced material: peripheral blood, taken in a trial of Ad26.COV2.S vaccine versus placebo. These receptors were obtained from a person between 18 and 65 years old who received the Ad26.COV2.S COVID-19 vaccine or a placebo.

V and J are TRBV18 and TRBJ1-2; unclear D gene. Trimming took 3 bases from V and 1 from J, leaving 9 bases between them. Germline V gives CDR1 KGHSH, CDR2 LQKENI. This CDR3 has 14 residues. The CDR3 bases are TGTGCCAGCTCACCGGAGCTGAATAACTATGGCTACACCTTC. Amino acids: CASSPELNNYGYTF.

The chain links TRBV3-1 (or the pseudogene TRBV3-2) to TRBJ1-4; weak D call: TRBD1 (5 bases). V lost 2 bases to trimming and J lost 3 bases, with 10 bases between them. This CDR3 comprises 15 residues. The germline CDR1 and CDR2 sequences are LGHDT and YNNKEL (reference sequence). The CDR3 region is CASSQRGGSNEKLFF. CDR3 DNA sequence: TGTGCCAGCAGCCAAAGGGGAGGATCTAATGAAAAACTGTTTTTT.

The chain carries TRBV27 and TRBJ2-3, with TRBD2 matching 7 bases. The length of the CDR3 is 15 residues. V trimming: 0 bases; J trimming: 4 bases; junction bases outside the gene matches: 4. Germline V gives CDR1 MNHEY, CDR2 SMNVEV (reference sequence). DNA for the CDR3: TGTGCCAGCAGTTTATCGGTCGCGGGGGCAGATACGCAGTATTTT. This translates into CASSLSVAGADTQYF.

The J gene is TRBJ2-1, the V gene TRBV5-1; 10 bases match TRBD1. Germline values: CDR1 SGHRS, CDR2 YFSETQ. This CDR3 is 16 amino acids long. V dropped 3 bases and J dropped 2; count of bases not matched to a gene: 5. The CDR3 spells CASSSTGTGAYNEQFF. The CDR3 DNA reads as TGCGCCAGCAGCTCAACCGGGACAGGGGCCTACAATGAGCAGTTCTTC.

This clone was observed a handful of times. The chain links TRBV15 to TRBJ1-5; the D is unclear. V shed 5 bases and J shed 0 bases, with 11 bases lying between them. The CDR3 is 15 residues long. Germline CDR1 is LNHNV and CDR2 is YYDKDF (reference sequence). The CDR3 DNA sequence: TGTGCCACCAGCGCTAGCCCCCTTAGCAATCAGCCCCAGCATTTT. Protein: CATSASPLSNQPQHF.

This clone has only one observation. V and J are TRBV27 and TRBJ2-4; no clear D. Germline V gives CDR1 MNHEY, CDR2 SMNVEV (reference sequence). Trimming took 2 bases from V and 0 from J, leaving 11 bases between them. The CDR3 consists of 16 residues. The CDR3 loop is CASSLRNLLAKNIQYF. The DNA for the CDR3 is TGTGCCAGCAGTTTACGTAACTTACTAGCCAAAAACATTCAGTACTTC.